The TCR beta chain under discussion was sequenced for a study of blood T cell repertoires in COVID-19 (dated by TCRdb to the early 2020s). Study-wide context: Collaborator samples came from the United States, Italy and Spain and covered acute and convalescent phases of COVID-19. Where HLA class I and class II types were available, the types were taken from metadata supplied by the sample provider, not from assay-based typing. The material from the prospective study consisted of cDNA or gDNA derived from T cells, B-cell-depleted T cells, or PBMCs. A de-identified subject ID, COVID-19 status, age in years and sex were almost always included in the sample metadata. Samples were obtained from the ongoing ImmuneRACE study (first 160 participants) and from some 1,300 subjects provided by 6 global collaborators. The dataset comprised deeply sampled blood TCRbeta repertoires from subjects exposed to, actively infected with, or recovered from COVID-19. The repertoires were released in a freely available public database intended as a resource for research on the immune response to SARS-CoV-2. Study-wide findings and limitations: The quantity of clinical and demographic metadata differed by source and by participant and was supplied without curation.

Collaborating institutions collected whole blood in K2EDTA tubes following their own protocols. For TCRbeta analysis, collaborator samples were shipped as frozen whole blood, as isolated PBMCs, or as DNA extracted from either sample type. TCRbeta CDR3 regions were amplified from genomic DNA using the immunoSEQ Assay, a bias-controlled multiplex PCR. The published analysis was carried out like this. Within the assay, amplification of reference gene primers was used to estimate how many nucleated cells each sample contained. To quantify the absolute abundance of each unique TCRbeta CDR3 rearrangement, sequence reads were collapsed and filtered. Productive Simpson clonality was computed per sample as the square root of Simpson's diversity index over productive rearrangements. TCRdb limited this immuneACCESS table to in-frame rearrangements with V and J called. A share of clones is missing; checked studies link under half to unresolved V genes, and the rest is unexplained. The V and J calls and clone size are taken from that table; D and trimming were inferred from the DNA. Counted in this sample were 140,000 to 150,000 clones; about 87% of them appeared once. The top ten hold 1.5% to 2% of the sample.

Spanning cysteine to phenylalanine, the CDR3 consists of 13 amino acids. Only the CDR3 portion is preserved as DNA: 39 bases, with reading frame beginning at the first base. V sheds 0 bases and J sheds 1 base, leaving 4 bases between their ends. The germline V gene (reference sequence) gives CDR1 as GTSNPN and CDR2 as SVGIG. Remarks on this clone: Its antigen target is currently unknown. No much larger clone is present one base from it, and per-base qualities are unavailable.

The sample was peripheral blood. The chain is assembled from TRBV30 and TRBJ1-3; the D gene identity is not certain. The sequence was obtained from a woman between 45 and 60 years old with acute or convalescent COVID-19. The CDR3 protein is CAWSVLSGNTIYF. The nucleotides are TGTGCCTGGAGTGTACTGTCTGGAAACACCATATATTTT.